This T cell receptor beta chain appears in the sequencing data of a study of OX40 agonist ivuxolimab in advanced cancers. Study information: People who had prior anti-PD-1, anti-PD-L1 or anti-CTLA-4 therapy could take part, and under 45% had some. General observations from the study: The study found that CD8+ T cells averaged more expanded clones than CD4+. Also present in some nonresponders was a low level of normalized T-cell clonal expansion. Antigen specificity remained undetermined for the expanded peripheral T cells.

A note on this clone: Its specificity is unknown.

TCRdb keeps only in-frame clones here, not all; method: immunoSEQ multiplex PCR. The sample has 20,000 to 25,000 clones, 60% to 85% seen once. This specimen consisted of CD4+ or CD8+ T cells sorted from blood, obtained in a trial of the OX40 agonist ivuxolimab. The sequence was collected from an adult with an advanced solid tumor such as melanoma, head and neck, liver or kidney cancer.

The CDR3 here is CASSGLALSTDTQYF. The CDR3, as DNA: TGTGCCAGCTCGGGACTAGCGCTTAGCACAGATACGCAGTATTTT. This chain joins TRBV28 and TRBJ2-3, with 10 nucleotides matching TRBD2. The CDR3 extends over 15 amino acids. Trimming at V came to 8 bases and at J to 0 bases, leaving 5 bases not matched to a gene. In germline, CDR1 is MDHEN, CDR2 SYDVKM.